The T cell receptor (beta chain) described here comes from a study of blood T cell repertoires in COVID-19. Study overall: Specimens from acute and convalescent COVID-19 originated in the United States, Italy and Spain. T cells, B-cell-depleted T cells, or PBMCs provided the cDNA or gDNA that served as material.

Per the authors' pipeline: Amplifying reference gene primers gave estimates of nucleated cell counts. Profiling relied on immunoSEQ multiplex PCR, and the TCRdb table lists in-frame clones only, not all of them. The V and J calls and clone size come from that table; D and trimming were worked out from the DNA. Of some 240,000 clones listed, 65% to 90% are singletons. Seattle patients were enrolled while actively infected and followed longitudinally. Germline V gives CDR1 MGHRA, CDR2 YSYEKL. CDR3 length: 16 residues. V dropped 0 bases and J dropped 6; count of bases not matched to a gene: 9. The chain has TRBV4-1 and TRBJ2-3, with 7 bases matching TRBD2. The source material was peripheral blood. The receptor's source is a woman aged 70 to 79 with COVID-19, enrolled during active disease. In DNA, the CDR3 is TGCGCCAGCAGCCAAGAGGGAGGGAACTTTGTCGATACGCAGTATTTT. It specifies CASSQEGGNFVDTQYF.